One T cell receptor beta chain is described in this entry. There are 17 residues in the CDR3. Clones were sequenced by immunoSEQ multiplex PCR, and TCRdb holds only the in-frame ones, with some missing. The data hold a few hundred thousand clones, with 85% to 95% observed a single time. The data are from a study of shared T cell receptors in the human thymus. The sequencing input was thymocytes. The receptor's source is a human donor. The chain employs TRBV21-1 and TRBJ2-5; TRBD1 reflects the table's D call only, with no check against the DNA. TRBV21-1 counts as a pseudogene. In DNA, the CDR3 is TGTGCCAGCAGTATCGGCCGGGACAGAGGCCTCGGGGAGACCCAGTACTTC. Translation: CASSIGRDRGLGETQYF.